This TCR beta chain was documented in a study of radiotherapy plus CTLA-4 blockade in lung cancer. This CDR3 spans 15 amino acids. V lost 6 bases to trimming and J lost 0 bases; unmatched junction nucleotides: 3. CDR1 and CDR2 from the germline V gene are KGHSH and LQKENI. TCRdb keeps only in-frame clones here, not all; method: immunoSEQ multiplex PCR. The data hold tens of thousands of clones, with around nine tenths observed a single time. The chain couples TRBV18 to TRBJ2-3; 10 nucleotides agree with TRBD1. The input for sequencing was peripheral blood, taken from a patient treated with radiotherapy plus ipilimumab. This receptor was obtained from a human donor with non-small cell lung cancer whose response to radiotherapy plus ipilimumab could not be evaluated. The CDR3 region is CASSSGQGSTDTQYF. CDR3 nucleotides: TGTGCCAGCTCGTCGGGACAGGGGAGCACAGATACGCAGTATTTT.